One and the same sample provided the 14 T cell receptor beta chains below, sequenced in a study of control samples from healthy donors and cancer patients. The assay was immunoSEQ multiplex PCR, and TCRdb's table has in-frame clones only and misses some. The repertoire holds 35,000 to 55,000 clones, with around 87% as singletons. The sample comprised PBMCs. The receptors come from a woman in her fifties or sixties with lung cancer.

The J gene is TRBJ2-1, the V gene TRBV7-7; D is possibly TRBD2 (5 bases). CDR1 and CDR2 (germline): SSHAT, FNYEAQ (reference sequence). V lost 4 bases and J lost 10, with 14 bases in between. The CDR3 is 13 amino acids. This CDR3 is CASSSHAGKEQFF. For the CDR3, the DNA is TGTGCCAGCAGCTCCCACGCGGGCAAGGAGCAGTTCTTC.

The rearrangement joins TRBV9 to TRBJ2-3; 9 nucleotides agree with TRBD2. The CDR3 length is 16 residues. Per germline, CDR1 SGDLS and CDR2 YYNGEE. Losses at the gene ends were 0 bases for V and 3 bases for J; bases not matched to a gene: 5. The CDR3 DNA sequence: TGTGCCAGCAGCGTAGAGATCACTAGCGGGACAGATACGCAGTATTTT. Encoded protein: CASSVEITSGTDTQYF.

The sample holds a few counts of this clone. The genes are TRBV2 and TRBJ1-6; 7 nucleotides agree with TRBD1. Germline V gene data show CDR1 as SNHLY and CDR2 as FYNNEI. The CDR3 spans 13 residues. Losses at the gene ends were 6 bases for V and 9 bases for J; bases not matched to a gene: 5. The CDR3 is CASSTGVTSPLHF. CDR3 DNA: TGTGCCAGCAGCACAGGGGTGACTTCACCCCTCCACTTT.

This chain connects TRBV28 to TRBJ2-1, with 12 bases identical to TRBD2. Germline loops: CDR1 MDHEN, CDR2 SYDVKM. The CDR3 totals 16 residues. After removal of 4 bases from V and 6 bases from J, the junction contained 7 bases not matched to a gene. The chain's CDR3 is CASSSSGLAGLNEQFF. The CDR3 DNA reads as TGTGCCAGCAGTTCCTCGGGACTAGCGGGTCTCAATGAGCAGTTCTTC. Full variable domain (missing parts from reference TRBV28 and TRBJ2-1): DVKVTQSSRYLVKRTGEKVFLECVQDMDHENMFWYRQDPGLGLRLIYFSYDVKMKEKGDIPEGYSVSREKKERFSLILESASTNQTSMYLCASSSSGLAGLNEQFFGPGTRLTVL.

This clone has just a few counts. This sequence joins TRBV30 and TRBJ1-1; D unresolved. CDR3 length equals 13 residues. Germline CDR1 GTSNPN, CDR2 SVGIG (reference sequence). The ends were cut back, 3 bases at V and 1 base at J, with 9 bases in the middle. CDR3 DNA sequence: TGTGCCTGGAGACAGAACCAGAACACTGAAGCTTTCTTT. Protein: CAWRQNQNTEAFF. Filled out from reference TRBV30 and TRBJ1-1, the complete variable domain reads SQTIHQWPATLVQPVGSPLSLECTVEGTSNPNLYWYRQAAGRGLQLLFYSVGIGQISSEVPQNLSASRPQDRQFILSSKKLLLSDSGFYLCAWRQNQNTEAFFGQGTRLTVV.

The chain uses TRBV9 and TRBJ1-3; TRBD1 aligns across 7 bases. From germline, CDR1 is SGDLS and CDR2 YYNGEE. The CDR3 has 16 amino acids. Trimming at V came to 4 bases and at J to 0 bases, leaving 7 bases not matched to a gene. The CDR3 spells CASSTTGVNSGNTIYF. CDR3 sequence (DNA): TGTGCCAGCAGCACCACAGGGGTCAACTCTGGAAACACCATATATTTT.

This chain uses TRBV12-3 or TRBV12-4 with TRBJ1-1; 7 bases are shared with TRBD1. V was pared by 5 bases and J by 8 bases, with 5 bases of the junction left unmatched. This CDR3 is built from 12 residues. In nucleotides, the CDR3 is TGTGCCAGCAGTGTAGACAGGGTCGAAGCTTTCTTT. Its protein is CASSVDRVEAFF.

In DNA, the CDR3 is TGTGCCTGGAGCGCTAGAGGGATAGAAGCTTTCTTT. Amino acid sequence: CAWSARGIEAFF. The V gene is TRBV30, the J gene TRBJ1-1; no definite D call. The CDR3 runs to 12 residues. Germline V lookup: CDR1 GTSNPN, CDR2 SVGIG (reference sequence). V gave up 3 bases and J gave up 8 bases, with 13 bases separating them.

This clone was counted a few times. The chain has TRBV5-1 and TRBJ1-6; D remains unclear. The CDR3 is made up of 14 amino acids. Germline V gene lookup returns CDR1 SGHRS and CDR2 YFSETQ. Trimming cost V 1 base and J 8 bases, with 10 bases left between them. The CDR3 region is CASSLLGEDSPLHF. The CDR3 DNA sequence: TGCGCCAGCAGCTTGTTGGGTGAGGATTCACCCCTCCACTTT.

This chain's CDR3 is CASSERDRGSSYEQYF. The CDR3 region has the DNA TGTGCCAGCAGTGAGCGGGACAGGGGCAGCTCCTACGAGCAGTACTTC. The chain links TRBV2 to TRBJ2-7; TRBD1 aligns across 10 bases. There are 16 residues in the CDR3. From germline, CDR1 is SNHLY and CDR2 FYNNEI. The J segment lost 0 bases and the V segment lost 3 bases, leaving 5 bases of the junction unmatched.

The chain combines TRBV13 with TRBJ2-5; 8 bases are a match to TRBD2. V shed 2 bases and J 1 base; nucleotides not matched to a gene: 9. Germline CDR1 reads PRHDT; CDR2 reads FYEKMQ (reference sequence). There are 17 residues in the CDR3. The CDR3 loop reads CASSLRAGGGIQETQYF. CDR3 nucleotides: TGTGCCAGCAGCTTACGGGCCGGGGGGGGCATCCAAGAGACCCAGTACTTC. Complete variable domain (other parts from reference TRBV13 and TRBJ2-5): AAGVIQSPRHLIKEKRETATLKCYPIPRHDTVYWYQQGPGQDPQFLISFYEKMQSDKGSIPDRFSAQQFSDYHSELNMSSLELGDSALYFCASSLRAGGGIQETQYFGPGTRLLVL.

The chain has TRBV5-5 and TRBJ1-4; D may be TRBD1 (5 bases). The CDR3 runs 15 residues. The V end lost 0 bases, the J end lost 8 bases, and 14 bases lay between the germline ends. CDR1 is SGHKS, CDR2 YYEKEE, per germline (reference sequence). CDR3: CASSLVGDLLEKLFF. The CDR3 DNA is TGTGCCAGCAGCTTGGTAGGGGATCTGTTGGAAAAACTGTTTTTT. Based on the CDR3 plus reference TRBV5-5 and TRBJ1-4, the full variable domain is DAGVTQSPTHLIKTRGQQVTLRCSPISGHKSVSWYQQVLGQGPQFIFQYYEKEERGRGNFPDRFSARQFPNYSSELNVNALLLGDSALYLCASSLVGDLLEKLFFGSGTQLSVL.

CDR3 DNA sequence: TGCAGTGCTCAGGCGCGTTATGAGCAGTTCTTC. Its protein is CSAQARYEQFF. V and J are TRBV20-1 and TRBJ2-1; D gene uncertain. This CDR3 has 11 residues. V dropped 5 bases and J dropped 8 bases, with 10 bases sitting between them. Per germline, CDR1 DFQATT and CDR2 SNEGSKA (reference sequence).

The chain uses TRBV6-5 and TRBJ1-5, with D tentatively TRBD1 (6 bases). V gave up 8 bases and J gave up 3 bases, with 17 bases separating them. The germline CDR1 and CDR2 sequences are MNHEY and SVGAGI. This CDR3 is 15 amino acids long. As DNA, the CDR3 is TGTGCCAGCGGGGGGGCGGGGTCCGACAATCAGCCCCAGCATTTT. This codes for CASGGAGSDNQPQHF.